Listed below are T cell receptor beta chains from one sample, sequenced in a study of blood T cell repertoires in COVID-19. Libraries were prepared by immunoSEQ multiplex PCR; TCRdb keeps only in-frame clonotypes and omits some of them. The sample includes about 430,000 clones, approximately 90% of them seen just once. The material sequenced was PBMCs or T cells enriched from blood (not recorded which). These receptors all come from a young woman who had been exposed to COVID-19. Each CDR3 is given with its conserved first and last residue. Fields, in order: D gene, J gene, clone size, V gene, CDR3 length, CDR3 protein, CDR3 DNA. The D gene is left open where the match is weak. Expanded clones get a size class; other rows say once, few or many, or leave the size out.

d_call: TRBD1; j_call: TRBJ1-4; clone_size: -; v_call: TRBV10-2; cdr3_length: 14; cdr3_aa: CASGRDRGNEKLFF; cdr3_nt: TGCGCCAGCGGCCGCGACAGGGGGAATGAAAAACTGTTTTTT
d_call: TRBD1; j_call: TRBJ1-6; clone_size: few; v_call: TRBV25-1; cdr3_length: 13; cdr3_aa: CASSDQGESPLHF; cdr3_nt: TGTGCCAGCAGTGACCAGGGGGAATCACCCCTCCACTTT
d_call: -; j_call: TRBJ2-3; clone_size: few; v_call: TRBV7-9; cdr3_length: 14; cdr3_aa: CASRQDSSTDTQYF; cdr3_nt: TGTGCCAGCAGACAGGACAGTAGCACAGATACGCAGTATTTT
d_call: -; j_call: TRBJ1-2; clone_size: -; v_call: TRBV3-1/TRBV3-2; cdr3_length: 13; cdr3_aa: CASSQDQGAGYTF; cdr3_nt: TGTGCCAGCAGCCAAGATCAAGGGGCCGGCTACACCTTC
d_call: TRBD2; j_call: TRBJ2-7; clone_size: -; v_call: TRBV7-8; cdr3_length: 18; cdr3_aa: CASSLVLGLAGVSYEQYF; cdr3_nt: TGTGCCAGCAGCTTAGTTCTGGGACTAGCGGGAGTAAGCTACGAGCAGTACTTC
d_call: TRBD2; j_call: TRBJ2-5; clone_size: once; v_call: TRBV10-1; cdr3_length: 17; cdr3_aa: CASSAPLVLAGLETQYF; cdr3_nt: TGCGCCAGCAGTGCACCTCTAGTACTAGCGGGATTGGAGACCCAGTACTTC
d_call: -; j_call: TRBJ1-5; clone_size: -; v_call: TRBV6-5; cdr3_length: 15; cdr3_aa: CASSLGPSGPQPQHF; cdr3_nt: TGTGCCAGCAGTCTCGGACCCAGCGGTCCTCAGCCCCAGCATTTT
d_call: -; j_call: TRBJ2-1; clone_size: -; v_call: TRBV6-5; cdr3_length: 14; cdr3_aa: CASSYSSYAIEQFF; cdr3_nt: TGTGCCAGCAGTTACTCGTCTTACGCGATTGAGCAGTTCTTC
d_call: -; j_call: TRBJ2-5; clone_size: -; v_call: TRBV4-3; cdr3_length: 12; cdr3_aa: CASSQVRETQYF; cdr3_nt: TGCGCCAGCAGCCAAGTCCGAGAGACCCAGTACTTC
d_call: -; j_call: TRBJ1-5; clone_size: -; v_call: TRBV18; cdr3_length: 15; cdr3_aa: CASSPPSDSNQPQHF; cdr3_nt: TGTGCCAGCTCTCCCCCAAGCGATAGCAATCAGCCCCAGCATTTT
d_call: -; j_call: TRBJ2-1; clone_size: -; v_call: TRBV7-2; cdr3_length: 15; cdr3_aa: CASSLATASFNEQFF; cdr3_nt: TGTGCCAGCAGCTTAGCCACAGCATCCTTTAATGAGCAGTTCTTC
d_call: -; j_call: TRBJ2-7; clone_size: -; v_call: TRBV19; cdr3_length: 15; cdr3_aa: CASSISGGFSYEQYF; cdr3_nt: TGTGCCAGTAGTATAAGTGGGGGGTTCTCCTACGAGCAGTACTTC
d_call: -; j_call: TRBJ2-7; clone_size: -; v_call: TRBV24-1; cdr3_length: 16; cdr3_aa: CATRPLVAANSYEQYF; cdr3_nt: TGTGCCACCAGACCCCTGGTAGCGGCAAACTCCTACGAGCAGTACTTC
d_call: -; j_call: TRBJ1-5; clone_size: -; v_call: TRBV19; cdr3_length: 12; cdr3_aa: CASSIKQGTQHF; cdr3_nt: TGTGCCAGTAGTATCAAACAGGGTACCCAGCATTTT
d_call: TRBD1; j_call: TRBJ1-5; clone_size: -; v_call: TRBV7-2; cdr3_length: 15; cdr3_aa: CASSSDRDSNQPQHF; cdr3_nt: TGTGCCAGCAGCTCGGACAGGGATAGCAATCAGCCCCAGCATTTT
d_call: -; j_call: TRBJ2-2; clone_size: once; v_call: TRBV3-1/TRBV3-2; cdr3_length: 12; cdr3_aa: CASSQDIGELFF; cdr3_nt: TGTGCCAGCAGCCAAGATATCGGGGAGCTGTTTTTT
d_call: TRBD2; j_call: TRBJ2-7; clone_size: -; v_call: TRBV3-1/TRBV3-2; cdr3_length: 14; cdr3_aa: CASSPLREPHEQYF; cdr3_nt: TGTGCCAGCAGCCCCCTGCGGGAGCCCCACGAGCAGTACTTC